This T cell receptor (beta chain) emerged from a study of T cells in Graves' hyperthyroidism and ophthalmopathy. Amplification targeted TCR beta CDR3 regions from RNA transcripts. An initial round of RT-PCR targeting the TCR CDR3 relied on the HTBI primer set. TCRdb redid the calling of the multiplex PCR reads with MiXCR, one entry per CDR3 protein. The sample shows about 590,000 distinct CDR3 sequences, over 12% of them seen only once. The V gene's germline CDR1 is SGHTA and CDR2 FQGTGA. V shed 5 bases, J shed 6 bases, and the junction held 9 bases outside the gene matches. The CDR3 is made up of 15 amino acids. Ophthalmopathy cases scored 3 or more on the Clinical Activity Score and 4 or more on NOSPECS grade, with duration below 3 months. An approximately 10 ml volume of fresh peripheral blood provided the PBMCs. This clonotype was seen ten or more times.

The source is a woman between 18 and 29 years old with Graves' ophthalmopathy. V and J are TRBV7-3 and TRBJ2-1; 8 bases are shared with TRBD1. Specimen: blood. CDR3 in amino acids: CASSPDRGYLNEQFF. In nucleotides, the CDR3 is TGTGCCAGCAGCCCTGACAGGGGATATCTCAATGAGCAGTTCTTC.